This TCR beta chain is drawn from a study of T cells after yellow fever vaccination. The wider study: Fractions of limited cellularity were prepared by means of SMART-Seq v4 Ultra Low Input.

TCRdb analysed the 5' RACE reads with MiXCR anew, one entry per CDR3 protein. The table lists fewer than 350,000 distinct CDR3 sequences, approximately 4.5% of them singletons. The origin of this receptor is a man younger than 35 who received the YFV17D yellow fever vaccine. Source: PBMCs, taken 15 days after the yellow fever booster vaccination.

Here the CDR3 DNA reads TGTGCCAGCAAACTGGGGGTAAGCAATCAGCCCCAGCATTTT. This encodes CASKLGVSNQPQHF. The rearrangement joins TRBV6-1 to TRBJ1-5, with TRBD1 as a possible D gene (5 bases). Trimming removed 7 bases from V and 1 base from J, with 11 bases in between. The CDR3 consists of 14 residues. Germline lookup yields CDR1 MNHNS and CDR2 SASEGT.